Below are 6 T cell receptor beta chains sequenced from a single sample in a study of Ad26.COV2.S vaccination and SARS-CoV-2 variants (dated by TCRdb to the early 2020s). The library was made by the immunoSEQ multiplex PCR assay. TCRdb re-hosts the immuneACCESS table, in-frame sequences only. Its copies lack some clones; in the studies checked, an unresolved V gene accounts for under half of them, and the cause for the rest is not known. Across this sample there are roughly 380,000 clones, with 85% to 90% seen only once. 3.6% of the sample belongs to the ten largest clones. Sample treatment or condition, as interpreted from the label and publication: some 20 received Ad26.COV2.S at low or high dose, single or two shots; about 5 received placebo; per-sample allocation not given. For vaccine and placebo recipients, the sequenced repertoires came from samples collected on day 63 after the first injection.

The starting material was peripheral blood, obtained in a trial of Ad26.COV2.S vaccine versus placebo. These receptors were collected from a person between 18 and 65 years old who received the Ad26.COV2.S COVID-19 vaccine or a placebo.

The CDR3: CASSVGAHSNQPQHF. CDR3 nucleotides: TGTGCCAGCAGCGTAGGGGCCCACAGCAATCAGCCCCAGCATTTT. The chain is built from TRBV7-2 and TRBJ1-5; TRBD1 is a possible D gene (5 bases). V was cut by 5 bases and J by 1 base, with 12 bases left in between. The CDR3 consists of 15 residues. Germline V gives CDR1 SGHTA, CDR2 FQGNSA.

This clone appeared once. The gene calls are TRBV7-6 and TRBJ1-4; D is possibly TRBD1 (6 bases). V gave up 5 bases and J gave up 5 bases, with 21 bases separating them. CDR3 size: 17 residues. CDR1 and CDR2 from the germline V gene are SGHVS and FNYEAQ. CDR3 DNA: TGTGCCAGCAGCGAACGAATGACGGGTCAGGGGAATGAAAAACTGTTTTTT. This gives the protein CASSERMTGQGNEKLFF.

This sequence joins TRBV7-2 and TRBJ2-7, with unresolved D. Trimming removed 2 bases from V and 5 bases from J, with 16 bases in between. Looked up from germline, CDR1 is SGHTA and CDR2 is FQGNSA. CDR3 length: 15 residues. CDR3 amino acids: CASSLSSPPSNEQYF. The CDR3 DNA is TGTGCCAGCAGCTTATCAAGCCCCCCGAGCAACGAGCAGTACTTC.

The chain uses TRBV7-9 and TRBJ2-5; 7 bases are a match to TRBD1. After removal of 0 bases from V and 0 bases from J, the junction contained 7 bases not matched to a gene. The CDR3 has 17 residues. In germline, CDR1 is SEHNR, CDR2 FQNEAQ (reference sequence). CDR3 protein: CASSLAIGTEYQETQYF. CDR3 DNA: TGTGCCAGCAGCTTAGCCATCGGGACAGAGTACCAAGAGACCCAGTACTTC.

This chain uses TRBV29-1 with TRBJ2-7, with D possibly matching TRBD1 (5 bases). The CDR3 runs 14 residues. With 4 bases removed from V and 0 bases from J, the gap between germline ends came to 13 bases. Germline V lookup: CDR1 SQVTM, CDR2 ANQGSEA. CDR3 nucleotide sequence: TGCAGCGTTGTAGTTTACAGGAACTCCTACGAGCAGTACTTC. Translating it yields CSVVVYRNSYEQYF.

The chain employs TRBV6-5 and TRBJ1-5; D may be TRBD1 (5 bases). V dropped 9 bases and J dropped 2 bases, with 17 bases sitting between them. The CDR3 is made up of 15 amino acids. Looked up from germline, CDR1 is MNHEY and CDR2 is SVGAGI. The CDR3 DNA sequence: TGTGCCAGTCAGCGATGGGGAGGGGGCAATCAGCCCCAGCATTTT. Its protein product is CASQRWGGGNQPQHF.